This T cell receptor beta chain was sequenced in a study of T cells in Graves' hyperthyroidism and ophthalmopathy. Deletions cut 2 bases from V and 5 bases from J, with 12 bases between. Germline CDR1 reads KGHSH; CDR2 reads LQKENI. The CDR3 contains 14 residues. This clonotype was detected many times. No ophthalmopathy progression within 18 months constituted stable Graves' hyperthyroidism. Regions amplified from RNA transcripts were the TCR beta CDR3 regions. HTBI primers were used for first-round RT-PCR of the TCR CDR3. TCRdb independently ran MiXCR on the multiplex PCR reads; one entry per CDR3 protein. The sample lists about 700,000 distinct CDR3 sequences, about 15% seen once, with about 10% in the top ten.

The clonotype comes from a woman in her late teens or twenties with Graves' hyperthyroidism. What was sequenced was blood. The chain employs TRBV18 and TRBJ1-1, with D uncertain. CDR3: CASSPDPGVTEAFF. In nucleotides, the CDR3 is TGTGCCAGCTCACCAGACCCTGGGGTTACTGAAGCTTTCTTT.